The rows below give T cell receptor beta chains drawn from one sample of a study of early T cells in non-severe SARS-CoV-2 infection. Each CDR3 protein is one row after TCRdb ran MiXCR on the 5' RACE reads. The table records about 92,000 distinct CDR3 sequences, approximately 16% of them present only once. The sample comprised whole blood. All receptors derive from an adult who was a healthcare worker with PCR-confirmed SARS-CoV-2 infection or an uninfected control (not recorded which). Both conserved end residues are part of each CDR3. Each record gives: CDR3 length, clone size, V gene, J gene, D gene, CDR3 protein, CDR3 DNA. The D gene is left open where the match is weak. For some rows the clone size is stated as once, few or many, or as a class when expanded; others skip it.

15,few,TRBV20-1,TRBJ1-2,TRBD1,CSARSTGVSSYGYTF,TGCAGTGCTAGATCAACAGGGGTATCAAGCTATGGCTACACCTTC
18,-,TRBV7-2,TRBJ2-7,TRBD2,CASSLAHELAGGIYEQYF,TGTGCCAGCAGCTTAGCCCACGAGCTAGCGGGGGGAATATACGAGCAGTACTTC
12,-,TRBV12-3/TRBV12-4,TRBJ2-2,-,CASSLTTGELFF,TGTGCCAGCAGTTTAACCACCGGGGAGCTGTTTTTT
15,-,TRBV20-1,TRBJ2-2,-,CSALQGPTNTGELFF,TGCAGTGCTCTTCAGGGACCAACGAACACCGGGGAGCTGTTTTTT
14,-,TRBV12-3/TRBV12-4,TRBJ1-5,TRBD1,CASSTQGANQPQHF,TGTGCCAGCAGTACACAGGGGGCCAATCAGCCCCAGCATTTT
15,few,TRBV7-2,TRBJ2-2,-,CASSLVGSSAGELFF,TGTGCCAGCAGCTTAGTAGGTAGTTCGGCCGGGGAGCTGTTTTTT
11,few,TRBV27,TRBJ1-1,-,CASIKVGEAFF,TGTGCCAGCATCAAGGTCGGTGAAGCTTTCTTT
13,many,TRBV14,TRBJ1-2,-,CASSVGSGYGYTF,TGTGCCAGCAGCGTGGGCAGCGGCTATGGCTACACCTTC
14,many,TRBV10-1,TRBJ2-3,TRBD2,CASSEAGGPDTQYF,TGCGCCAGCAGTGAAGCGGGAGGGCCGGATACGCAGTATTTT
14,-,TRBV5-1,TRBJ2-5,-,CASSPTGMRETQYF,TGCGCCAGCAGCCCCACAGGGATGCGGGAGACCCAGTACTTC
11,-,TRBV7-6,TRBJ2-1,-,CASSSTNEQFF,TGTGCCAGCAGCTCGACGAATGAGCAGTTCTTC
13,few,TRBV4-2,TRBJ2-3,-,CASSQDRGGTQYF,TGTGCCAGCAGCCAAGATCGAGGTGGCACGCAGTATTTT
14,few,TRBV5-6,TRBJ2-7,TRBD1,CASRRDRDDYEQYF,TGTGCCAGCAGACGGGACAGGGATGACTACGAGCAGTACTTC
15,few,TRBV2,TRBJ2-7,TRBD2,CASMEGGLASYEQYF,TGTGCCAGCATGGAGGGGGGACTAGCGTCTTACGAGCAGTACTTC
16,many,TRBV6-5,TRBJ2-5,-,CASSRGAALYQETQYF,TGTGCCAGCAGCCGAGGGGCCGCCCTGTACCAAGAGACCCAGTACTTC
13,-,TRBV19,TRBJ1-2,-,CASSIEGLYGYTF,TGTGCCAGTAGTATAGAAGGGCTCTATGGCTACACCTTC
11,-,TRBV7-9,TRBJ2-3,-,CASSYSDTQYF,TGTGCCAGCAGCTACTCAGATACGCAGTATTTT
14,few,TRBV19,TRBJ1-5,TRBD1,CASWTGMGNQPQHF,TGTGCCAGTTGGACAGGGATGGGCAATCAGCCCCAGCATTTT
13,-,TRBV6-4,TRBJ2-2,-,CASTDGDTGELFF,TGTGCCAGCACCGACGGTGACACCGGGGAGCTGTTTTTT
16,-,TRBV28,TRBJ2-5,-,CASRGAGYQPQETQYF,TGTGCCAGCAGGGGGGCGGGCTACCAACCCCAAGAGACCCAGTACTTC
11,-,TRBV10-2,TRBJ1-1,-,CASSATEGAFF,TGCGCCAGCAGCGCTACAGAGGGAGCTTTCTTT
14,many,TRBV2,TRBJ1-4,-,CASRQTLLDEKLFF,TGTGCCAGTAGACAGACACTTCTTGATGAAAAACTGTTTTTT
15,-,TRBV11-2,TRBJ1-4,TRBD1,CASSRGDRGGEKLFF,TGTGCCAGCAGCAGGGGGGACAGGGGAGGTGAAAAACTGTTTTTT
10,few,TRBV28,TRBJ1-1,-,CASRSTEAFF,TGTGCCAGCCGTAGTACTGAAGCTTTCTTT
16,-,TRBV11-2,TRBJ2-2,TRBD1,CASSSMGQEVTGELFF,TGTGCCAGCAGCTCGATGGGACAGGAGGTCACCGGGGAGCTGTTTTTT
13,once,TRBV20-1,TRBJ2-5,-,CSASRGIQETQYF,TGCAGTGCCAGCCGGGGGATCCAAGAGACCCAGTACTTC